Presented here are 26 T cell receptor beta chains from one specimen sequenced in a study of chemoradiotherapy in HPV16-positive cancers. Produced via immunoSEQ multiplex PCR; TCRdb's table is partial and in-frame only. The sample consists of about 16,000 clones, approximately 70% of them appearing once. The material sequenced was tumor tissue, taken from a patient who underwent chemoradiotherapy. The receptors come from a human donor with HPV-associated anogenital cancer.

The rearrangement links TRBV2 to TRBJ1-2, with 9 bases matching TRBD1. After removal of 6 bases from V and 9 bases from J, the junction contained 5 bases not matched to a gene. CDR3 length: 12 residues. The germline V gene has CDR1 SNHLY and CDR2 FYNNEI. CDR3 in amino acids: CASRDRGVRYTF. As DNA, the CDR3 is TGTGCCAGCAGGGACAGGGGCGTGCGCTACACCTTC.

The V call is TRBV18, the J call TRBJ2-7, with 7 bases identical to TRBD1. The CDR3 runs to 15 residues. Unmatched junction bases numbered 5, after V lost 3 bases and J lost 0 bases. Germline-derived CDR1 and CDR2 are KGHSH and LQKENI. This CDR3 reads CASSPPTGTSYEQYF. CDR3 DNA sequence: TGTGCCAGCTCACCCCCGACAGGGACCTCCTACGAGCAGTACTTC.

The chain employs TRBV30 and TRBJ1-4, with D uncertain. The CDR3 has 16 amino acids. The germline V and J ends were trimmed by 0 bases and 0 bases, with 11 bases remaining between them. CDR1 is GTSNPN and CDR2 is SVGIG in the germline V gene (reference sequence). The CDR3 reads CAWSVMYGATNEKLFF. The CDR3 DNA sequence: TGTGCCTGGAGTGTGATGTACGGGGCAACTAATGAAAAACTGTTTTTT.

The chain is built from TRBV27 and TRBJ2-7; D gene unclear. Germline V gene lookup returns CDR1 MNHEY and CDR2 SMNVEV (reference sequence). V was trimmed by 6 bases and J by 5 bases, leaving 11 bases between them. CDR3 size: 12 residues. DNA of the CDR3: TGTGCCAGCAGAGAATACGTCCACGAGCAGTACTTC. Translating gives CASREYVHEQYF.

V usage is TRBV10-3 and J usage is TRBJ2-7; 9 nucleotides line up with TRBD1. V was clipped by 10 bases and J by 5 bases; unmatched bases: 9. This CDR3 has 13 amino acids. CDR1 and CDR2 from the germline V gene are ENHRY and SYGVKD. The CDR3 loop reads CASLGQGDNEQYF. The CDR3 nucleotides read TGTGCCAGCCTGGGACAGGGTGACAACGAGCAGTACTTC.

In this sample, this clone is medium-sized. The chain is built from TRBV2 and TRBJ2-2; TRBD1 matches at 7 bases. Germline-derived CDR1 and CDR2 are SNHLY and FYNNEI. The ends lost 0 bases at V and 7 bases at J; junction bases unmatched: 5. The length of the CDR3 is 15 residues. Here the CDR3 reads CASSEALRGLGELFF. CDR3 DNA sequence: TGTGCCAGCAGTGAAGCGCTTAGGGGGCTCGGGGAGCTGTTTTTT.

The chain employs TRBV5-5 and TRBJ2-2; D uncertain. Trimming pared 3 bases from V and 6 bases from J, leaving 9 bases between. Per germline, CDR1 SGHKS and CDR2 YYEKEE (reference sequence). CDR3 length: 13 amino acids. The CDR3, as DNA: TGTGCCAGCAGCTACAACACGGCCGGGGAGCTGTTTTTT. Protein sequence: CASSYNTAGELFF.

The chain links TRBV28 to TRBJ2-7; TRBD1 aligns across 10 bases. J was trimmed by 3 bases and V by 2 bases; bases with no gene match: 7. The CDR3 has 16 amino acids. CDR1 and CDR2 (germline): MDHEN, SYDVKM. In nucleotides, the CDR3 is TGTGCCAGCAGTTTACCCGGGACAGGGGTTTACTACGAGCAGTACTTC. Residues: CASSLPGTGVYYEQYF. Filled out from reference TRBV28 and TRBJ2-7, the complete variable domain reads DVKVTQSSRYLVKRTGEKVFLECVQDMDHENMFWYRQDPGLGLRLIYFSYDVKMKEKGDIPEGYSVSREKKERFSLILESASTNQTSMYLCASSLPGTGVYYEQYFGPGTRLTVT.

This sequence joins TRBV4-1 and TRBJ2-1, with D possibly being TRBD1 or TRBD2 (5 bases each). The germline CDR1 and CDR2 sequences are MGHRA and YSYEKL. The CDR3 covers 13 residues. V was shortened by 0 bases and J by 7 bases, with 7 bases between the two germline ends. CDR3 residues: CASSQEWGNEQFF. CDR3 DNA sequence: TGCGCCAGCAGCCAAGAATGGGGGAATGAGCAGTTCTTC.

This clone was counted a few times. The chain combines TRBV20-1 with TRBJ2-4; TRBD2 aligns across 11 bases. The CDR3 length is 11 residues. Germline CDR1 is DFQATT and CDR2 is SNEGSKA (reference sequence). The CDR3 sequence: CSTQLAGVQYF. The DNA for the CDR3 is TGCAGCACTCAACTAGCGGGAGTTCAGTACTTC.

The chain couples TRBV27 to TRBJ2-5; 8 bases are a match to TRBD1. Per the germline V gene, CDR1 is MNHEY and CDR2 is SMNVEV (reference sequence). After removal of 5 bases from V and 4 bases from J, the junction contained 9 bases not matched to a gene. The CDR3 extends over 15 amino acids. The CDR3 DNA reads TGTGCCAGCAGTATACGACAGGGGATGACAGAGACCCAGTACTTC. This gives the protein CASSIRQGMTETQYF.

V usage is TRBV5-5 and J usage is TRBJ2-7; no definite D call. V lost 2 bases and J 0 bases, leaving 6 bases between the germline ends. The CDR3 loop spans 13 amino acids. Germline CDR1 SGHKS, CDR2 YYEKEE (reference sequence). DNA of the CDR3: TGTGCCAGCAGCTTACAGAACTCCTACGAGCAGTACTTC. Its protein product is CASSLQNSYEQYF.

This chain connects TRBV5-1 to TRBJ2-2, with 8 positions matching TRBD1. Germline trimming cut 4 bases from V and 5 bases from J; bases unmatched to any gene: 7. The germline gives CDR1 SGHRS, CDR2 YFSETQ. The CDR3 runs 15 residues. DNA for the CDR3: TGCGCCAGCAGCCAAGGGACAGGTTATACCGGGGAGCTGTTTTTT. Translation gives CASSQGTGYTGELFF. Full variable domain (missing parts from reference TRBV5-1 and TRBJ2-2): KAGVTQTPRYLIKTRGQQVTLSCSPISGHRSVSWYQQTPGQGLQFLFEYFSETQRNKGNFPGRFSGRQFSNSRSEMNVSTLELGDSALYLCASSQGTGYTGELFFGEGSRLTVL.

The chain is built from TRBV7-2 and TRBJ2-7, with D possibly being TRBD1 (6 bases). CDR3 length: 14 amino acids. Germline V gene sequence: CDR1 SGHTA, CDR2 FQGNSA. The V gene lost 5 bases and the J gene lost 6 bases, with 17 bases spanning the gap. This CDR3 is CASSLLTGRSEQYF. The CDR3 DNA reads TGTGCCAGCAGCCTCCTAACAGGGAGAAGCGAGCAGTACTTC.

The gene calls are TRBV11-2 and TRBJ2-6; D unresolved. There are 14 residues in the CDR3. The V and J ends lost 2 bases and 2 bases respectively, with 4 bases between them. Germline CDR1 reads SGHAT; CDR2 reads FQNNGV. In DNA form, the CDR3 reads TGTGCCAGCAGCTTATTGGCTGGGGCCAACGTCCTGACTTTC. Amino acid sequence: CASSLLAGANVLTF.

In its sample, this clone was seen a few times. CDR3: CASSMYRGQYSYEQYF. As DNA, the CDR3 is TGTGCCAGCAGCATGTACAGGGGGCAATACTCCTACGAGCAGTACTTC. This chain links TRBV7-9 with TRBJ2-7, with 9 nucleotides matching TRBD1. Germline-derived CDR1 and CDR2 are SEHNR and FQNEAQ (reference sequence). Trimming at V came to 5 bases and at J to 0 bases, leaving 8 bases not matched to a gene. The CDR3 is 16 amino acids.

The chain combines TRBV5-4 with TRBJ2-5; D gene ambiguous. Trimming removed 1 base at V and 5 bases at J, with 12 bases between. Germline loops: CDR1 SGHNT, CDR2 YYREEE (reference sequence). The CDR3 covers 14 residues. CDR3 sequence reads: CASSLQGPTETQYF. CDR3 DNA sequence: TGTGCCAGCAGCTTGCAAGGGCCCACGGAGACCCAGTACTTC.

This clone came up once. This chain connects TRBV11-2 to TRBJ1-1; no reliable D call. This CDR3 has 14 residues. The germline V gene has CDR1 SGHAT and CDR2 FQNNGV. V shed 3 bases and J shed 2 bases, with 10 bases lying between them. This CDR3 is CASSFRSPNTEAFF. In nucleotides, the CDR3 is TGTGCCAGCAGCTTCAGGTCCCCCAACACTGAAGCTTTCTTT.

The V and J genes are TRBV5-1 and TRBJ2-5; TRBD2 agrees at 11 bases. There are 15 residues in the CDR3. V gave up 0 bases and J gave up 13 bases; unmatched junction bases: 11. Germline CDR1 reads SGHRS; CDR2 reads YFSETQ. The CDR3 DNA sequence: TGCGCCAGCAGCTTGGCTGCTAGCGGGGGGTTTGAAGGGTACTTC. Encoded protein: CASSLAASGGFEGYF.

This clone was detected only once. V gene TRBV6-4 combines with J gene TRBJ2-3, with TRBD2 matching 7 bases. The germline V gene encodes CDR1 MRHNA and CDR2 SNTAGT. This CDR3 spans 15 amino acids. V dropped 2 bases and J dropped 2; count of bases not matched to a gene: 4. DNA for the CDR3: TGTGCCAGCAGTGACCTTGCGGGGGACACAGATACGCAGTATTTT. This sequence encodes CASSDLAGDTDTQYF.

This sequence joins TRBV30 and TRBJ2-1; TRBD2 agrees at 8 bases. The CDR3 contains 15 residues. Germline V gene data show CDR1 as GTSNPN and CDR2 as SVGIG (reference sequence). The junction had 11 bases not matched to a gene; V was cut back by 5 bases and J by 5 bases. The CDR3 DNA reads TGTGCCTGGGACGAACTAGCGGTGACGCACAATGAGCAGTTCTTC. Its protein is CAWDELAVTHNEQFF.

The V gene is TRBV5-1, the J gene TRBJ2-1, with D tentatively TRBD1 (5 bases). Germline loops: CDR1 SGHRS, CDR2 YFSETQ. V shed 0 bases and J shed 10 bases, with 11 bases lying between them. The CDR3 totals 13 residues. CDR3 DNA sequence: TGCGCCAGCAGCTTGGCCATACAGGACGAGCAGTTCTTC. This codes for CASSLAIQDEQFF.

This clone was seen a handful of times. V gene TRBV5-1 combines with J gene TRBJ2-2, with D maybe TRBD1 (6 bases). The CDR3 is made up of 13 amino acids. V was clipped by 0 bases and J by 6 bases, with 6 bases between them. CDR1 and CDR2 from the germline V gene are SGHRS and YFSETQ. The CDR3 DNA sequence: TGCGCCAGCAGCTTGGGACAGGCCGGGGAGCTGTTTTTT. Protein sequence: CASSLGQAGELFF.

Note on this clone: This sample also contains other DNA sequences that code for the same CDR3. The chain's CDR3 is CASSPESQGVGSPLHF. The CDR3, as DNA: TGTGCCAGCTCACCAGAATCACAGGGGGTCGGGTCACCCCTCCACTTT. The J gene is TRBJ1-6, the V gene TRBV18, with 8 positions matching TRBD1. Germline V gene data show CDR1 as KGHSH and CDR2 as LQKENI. The CDR3 runs to 16 residues. Losses at the gene ends were 2 bases for V and 10 bases for J; bases not matched to a gene: 10.

The genes are TRBV2 and TRBJ1-2; 10 nucleotides agree with TRBD1. The CDR3 length is 14 residues. CDR1 SNHLY and CDR2 FYNNEI come from the germline V gene. V lost 6 bases to trimming and J lost 7 bases; unmatched junction nucleotides: 8. CDR3 sequence (DNA): TGTGCCAGCAGGTCGACAGGGGGCGCGGGTGGCTACACCTTC. Its protein is CASRSTGGAGGYTF.

This sequence joins TRBV19 and TRBJ1-4; TRBD1 matches at 7 bases. CDR1 and CDR2 (germline): LNHDA, SQIVND (reference sequence). The CDR3 is made up of 15 amino acids. The J segment lost 0 bases and the V segment lost 5 bases, leaving 3 bases of the junction unmatched. This CDR3 is CASSPGTATNEKLFF. As DNA, the CDR3 is TGTGCCAGTAGTCCCGGGACAGCAACTAATGAAAAACTGTTTTTT. Variable domain in full (rest from reference TRBV19 and TRBJ1-4): DGGITQSPKYLFRKEGQNVTLSCEQNLNHDAMYWYRQDPGQGLRLIYYSQIVNDFQKGDIAEGYSVSREKKESFPLTVTSAQKNPTAFYLCASSPGTATNEKLFFGSGTQLSVL.